This T cell receptor (beta chain) was sequenced during a study of blood T cell repertoires in COVID-19. Study context: Sample material is recorded as cDNA or gDNA derived from T cells, B-cell-depleted T cells, or PBMCs.

Original analysis: How many nucleated cells were present was estimated from reference gene primer amplification. TCRdb's copy holds only in-frame clones and misses some; the assay was immunoSEQ multiplex PCR. V and J calls and clone size are copied from that table; D and trimming were computed from the DNA. The sample has 250,000 or so clones, nearly 90% seen once; the top ten hold 0.65% to 0.9%. This clone turned up a few times. This CDR3 is built from 16 residues. J lost 1 base, V lost 2 bases, and 7 bases had no gene match. Looked up from germline, CDR1 is SGHKS and CDR2 is YYEKEE (reference sequence).

The V gene is TRBV5-5, the J gene TRBJ2-5, with 8 bases that match TRBD2. This receptor was obtained from a woman aged 30 to 39 with acute or convalescent COVID-19. The sequencing sample was made of peripheral blood. In DNA form, the CDR3 reads TGTGCCAGCAGCTTCCCGAGACTAGCGAGCCAAGAGACCCAGTACTTC. Its translation is CASSFPRLASQETQYF.